This TCR beta chain was recovered during a study of T-cell reconstitution after alpha-beta-depleted transplantation in children. The TCRbeta library was prepared with unique molecular identifiers. A single record per CDR3 protein comes from TCRdb applying MiXCR to the PCR reads. The table lists 200,000 or so distinct CDR3 sequences, 5% to 7.5% of them singletons. There are many counts of this clonotype. Trimming took 5 bases from V and 4 from J, leaving 15 bases between them. Germline CDR1 reads SGHTA; CDR2 reads FQGTGA. This CDR3 comprises 14 residues. This material consisted of PBMCs, taken before TCRalphabeta/CD19-depleted stem cell transplant. The rearrangement uses TRBV7-3 and TRBJ2-7; D is possibly TRBD2 (6 bases). The sequence was collected from a girl under three years old with combined immunodeficiency, due to receive a stem cell transplant. In DNA form, the CDR3 reads TGTGCCAGCAGCCCCTTGGGCGGGACTTACGAGCAGTACTTC. Its protein is CASSPLGGTYEQYF.